This T cell receptor (beta chain) was identified in a study of shared clonotypes between healthy human individuals. The study's findings and limits: Limitation of the genetic and exposure-history diversity represented came from the few donors. Clonotype sharing among donors likely depends on sequencing depth.

Remarks on this clone: What it binds is not known.

TCRdb's table, derived via immunoSEQ multiplex PCR, lists solely in-frame clones and lacks some. The top ten clones hold about 1% of a sample with some 1.4 million clones, 96% of them seen once. CDR1 and CDR2 (germline): MGHRA, YSYEKL. CDR3 length: 15 residues. Trimming took off 4 bases at V and 3 bases at J, with 16 bases between the two ends. The sequence came from a man younger than 45 in good health. The rearrangement uses TRBV4-1 and TRBJ2-7; possible D gene TRBD1, 6 bases. The sequenced sample was naive CD4+ T cells sorted from blood. Indicated subset: CD45RA+ positively selected. CDR3 sequence (DNA): TGCGCCAGCAGCCTCGAAATCGTCAGGGGCTACGAGCAGTACTTC. Residues: CASSLEIVRGYEQYF.